A selection of T cell receptor beta chains follows, all from one sample in a study of shared clonotypes between healthy human individuals. TCRdb's table, derived via immunoSEQ multiplex PCR, lists solely in-frame clones and lacks some. The sample carries about 520,000 clones, 81% recorded once. Sequenced material: PBMCs. Receptor source: a woman aged 40-49 years in good health. Some clones in this sample may be carry-over from other donors' samples. CDR3s include the opening cysteine and the closing phenylalanine or tryptophan. Fields, in order: V gene, J gene, CDR3 protein.

TRBV5-4,TRBJ2-5,CASSPRLAGGMEETQYF
TRBV5-6,TRBJ2-7,CASSNGGTPYEQYF
TRBV6-6,TRBJ2-7,CASSRGQGRDEQYF
TRBV15,TRBJ1-1,CATSRGGNMNTEAFF
TRBV29-1,TRBJ1-1,CSVAQGEGTEAFF
TRBV5-8,TRBJ1-6,CASSAGAGNSPLHF
TRBV30,TRBJ2-5,CAHSSGQYQETQYF
TRBV9,TRBJ2-7,CASSAGTGLRYEQYF
TRBV30,TRBJ2-5,CAWSVKRVSPQETQYF
TRBV7-8,TRBJ2-1,CASTGGPGAYNEQFF
TRBV10-3,TRBJ2-1,CAISDRGNNEQFF
TRBV5-1,TRBJ2-7,CASSFGNEQYF
TRBV10-3,TRBJ1-2,CAISESGGDYGYTF
TRBV10-3,TRBJ2-5,CAISESYGETQYF
TRBV6-6,TRBJ2-7,CASSYSQGSYEQYF
TRBV19,TRBJ2-2,CASSIMRLAGTTGELFF
TRBV27,TRBJ1-1,CASSLGTGGGTEAFF
TRBV5-1,TRBJ2-5,CASSSLGLPQETQYF